This entry concerns a single T cell receptor (beta chain). Its matching antigen is unknown. This entry is derived from a study of Tregs in tolerant kidney transplant recipients. The repertoire was sequenced with immunoSEQ multiplex PCR; TCRdb's copy has only in-frame clones and lacks some. The sample records about 240,000 clones, 80% to 85% being singletons. Points from the study as a whole: The most relevant donor-specific Treg TCRbeta repertoire apparently came from expansion with activated donor B cells. Few patients were studied, so findings need validation in larger groups. No direct test of biological reproducibility was done here.

Thawed PBMCs were FACS-sorted into unstimulated CD4+CD25+CD127- regulatory T cells, CD4+CD25- non-regulatory cells, CD4 and CD8 cells. The clonotype comes from a human donor in good health. The sample comprised CD4+ T cells from blood.

The CDR3 protein is CASSTTGTVNQPQHF. The CDR3 DNA reads as TGTGCCAGCAGTACAACCGGGACGGTCAATCAGCCCCAGCATTTT. V is TRBV6-6 and J is TRBJ1-5, with a tentative D call TRBD1 (5 bases). This CDR3 spans 15 amino acids. V was trimmed by 5 bases and J by 3 bases, leaving 14 bases between them. Germline V gene sequence: CDR1 MNHNY, CDR2 SVGAGI (reference sequence).